The present T cell receptor beta chain was sequenced within a study of OX40 agonist ivuxolimab in advanced cancers. Study summary: Under the entry rules, prior anti-PD-1, anti-PD-L1 or anti-CTLA-4 therapy was allowed, and more than 35% had some.

A note on this clone: Antigen: not known.

TCRdb's copy holds only in-frame clones and misses some; the assay was immunoSEQ multiplex PCR. The sample gives fewer than 90,000 clones, roughly 80% of which show up once; 1.1% is in the top ten. Trimming at V came to 4 bases and at J to 4 bases, leaving 5 bases not matched to a gene. The CDR3 spans 15 residues. Germline V lookup: CDR1 MNHGY, CDR2 SVAAGI. The study's findings and limits: There was clonal expansion of CD4+ and CD8+ blood T cells by week 6 at 0.1 to 3.0 mg/kg. Among T cells, CD8+ cells averaged more expanded clones than CD4+ cells. The 0.1-3.0 mg/kg partial responders had among the lowest clonal expansion.

This sequence originates from an adult with an advanced solid tumor such as melanoma, head and neck, liver or kidney cancer. The V call is TRBV6-9, the J call TRBJ2-3, with TRBD1 matching 10 bases. Sequencing used CD4+ or CD8+ T cells sorted from blood, obtained in a trial of the OX40 agonist ivuxolimab. The CDR3 spells CASSSDRGRPDTQYF. The CDR3 nucleotides are TGTGCCAGCAGTTCAGACAGGGGGCGCCCAGATACGCAGTATTTT.